The present TCR beta chain was sequenced within a study of T cells in Graves' hyperthyroidism and ophthalmopathy. Findings and caveats of the study: Also found in blood were most expanded thyroid clonotypes above 0.001.

Using 9.5 to 10 ml of fresh peripheral blood, PBMCs were prepared. Points on this clonotype: Its target is not known. At one of its ends the junction is not consistent with the germline gene, which may arise from a read error.

The germline CDR1 and CDR2 sequences are KGHSH and LQKENI. The CDR3 totals 14 residues. TCR beta CDR3 regions were amplified from RNA transcripts. HTBI primers were used for first-round RT-PCR of the TCR CDR3. TCRdb re-called the multiplex PCR reads through MiXCR, storing one row per CDR3 protein. The data contain about 380,000 distinct CDR3 sequences, 13% of them singletons. Sequenced: blood. The genes are TRBV18 and TRBJ2-7; TRBD1 matches 8 bases. This receptor was obtained from a man younger than 40 with Graves' hyperthyroidism that later progressed to Graves' ophthalmopathy. CDR3 amino acids: CASSPGTGVYEHYF. CDR3 coding DNA: TGTGCCAGCTCACCCGGGACAGGAGTGTACGAGCATTACTTC. The full variable domain, completed using reference TRBV18 and TRBJ2-7, is NAGVMQNPRHLVRRRGQEARLRCSPMKGHSHVYWYRQLPEEGLKFMVYLQKENIIDESGMPKERFSAEFPKEGPSILRIQQVVRGDSAAYFCASSPGTGVYEHYFGPGTRLTVT.